These 30 T cell receptor beta chains originate from one sample sequenced in a study of CD8 T cells in ankylosing spondylitis (dated by TCRdb to about 2017). The library was prepared using 5' RACE. The sequencer listed for this sample is Illumina HiSeq 2500. The public reads were quality trimmed at Q25 with fastp and then assembled into clones with MiXCR by TCRdb, keeping productive beta chains. A single entry per CDR3 protein holds the most common genes and DNA from its merged rows. This sample has around 130,000 distinct CDR3 sequences in its table, and about 7% of those were observed once. 9.5% to 15% of the sample comes from the top ten. Material for sequencing was blood, either unsorted or a sorted T cell fraction (not recorded which). The receptor set was obtained from a male donor with ankylosing spondylitis or in good health (not recorded which).

This clonotype occurred many times. V and J are TRBV28 and TRBJ2-7, with D unclear. Germline lookup yields CDR1 MDHEN and CDR2 SYDVKM. The CDR3 loop spans 11 amino acids. V dropped 5 bases and J dropped 6 bases, with 8 bases sitting between them. CDR3 coding DNA: TGTGCCAGCAGTCTCAACCCCGAGCAGTACTTC. It codes for CASSLNPEQYF. Full variable domain (missing parts from reference TRBV28 and TRBJ2-7): DVKVTQSSRYLVKRTGEKVFLECVQDMDHENMFWYRQDPGLGLRLIYFSYDVKMKEKGDIPEGYSVSREKKERFSLILESASTNQTSMYLCASSLNPEQYFGPGTRLTVT.

This clonotype has at least ten counts. This chain connects TRBV7-2 to TRBJ2-1; TRBD2 aligns across 9 bases. Germline V CDR1 and CDR2: SGHTA, FQGNSA. The CDR3 is 16 amino acids. Germline trimming cut 1 base from V and 4 bases from J; bases unmatched to any gene: 5. CDR3 protein: CASSLVPSGTYNEQFF. CDR3 bases: TGTGCCAGCAGCTTAGTGCCTAGCGGGACTTACAATGAGCAGTTCTTC.

With regard to this clonotype: A junction boundary mismatches the germline segment, possibly from a read error. The chain links TRBV3-1 to TRBJ1-2; D may be TRBD1 (5 bases). Germline CDR1 LGHDT, CDR2 YNNKEL (reference sequence). The CDR3 length is 17 residues. CDR3 nucleotide sequence: TGTGCCTGCAGCCCTGACCGGGACGGAGACCTCTTCTATGGCTACACCTTC. This gives the protein CACSPDRDGDLFYGYTF.

This clonotype was found many times. This chain joins TRBV12-3 or TRBV12-4 and TRBJ1-2; TRBD1 might be the D (5 bases). Trimming pared 10 bases from V and 7 bases from J, leaving 16 bases between. The CDR3 totals 12 residues. The DNA of the CDR3 is TGTGCCAAGGGGACCCCCATAAGTGGCTACACCTTC. Translated: CAKGTPISGYTF.

This clonotype appeared many times. The chain has TRBV20-1 and TRBJ2-7; D gene unclear. The CDR3 extends over 13 amino acids. V lost 1 base to trimming and J lost 0 bases, with 7 bases between them. Germline V gene data show CDR1 as DFQATT and CDR2 as SNEGSKA (reference sequence). CDR3 in DNA: TGCAGTGCTAGAGCGAGCTTCTCCTACGAGCAGTACTTC. As protein: CSARASFSYEQYF.

This clonotype was recorded at least ten times. The V gene is TRBV20-1, the J gene TRBJ2-5; 8 positions agree with TRBD2. V shed 0 bases and J 1 base; nucleotides not matched to a gene: 7. CDR1 is DFQATT and CDR2 is SNEGSKA in the germline V gene (reference sequence). CDR3 length equals 16 residues. The CDR3 loop is CSARDRLAGFQETQYF. The CDR3 nucleotides are TGCAGTGCTAGAGATAGGCTAGCGGGCTTCCAAGAGACCCAGTACTTC.

The sample holds many counts of this clonotype. V gene TRBV12-3 or TRBV12-4 combines with J gene TRBJ1-3, with D possibly matching TRBD1 (5 bases). The CDR3 contains 16 residues. The V and J ends lost 6 bases and 2 bases respectively, with 17 bases between them. CDR3 sequence: CASSLLGGGAGNTIYF. CDR3 nucleotides: TGTGCCAGCAGCCTGCTCGGGGGGGGGGCTGGAAACACCATATATTTT.

This clonotype was seen many times. CDR3 nucleotide sequence: TGCGCCAGCAGCCAAGGACTAGCGTTACTCAATGAGCAGTTCTTC. Translated: CASSQGLALLNEQFF. The chain uses TRBV4-3 and TRBJ2-1; 8 bases fit TRBD2. Germline V gives CDR1 LGHNA, CDR2 YSLEER. Trimming cost V 1 base and J 6 bases; bases outside gene matches: 5. The CDR3 covers 15 residues.

This clonotype was picked up many times. The chain recombines TRBV7-9 with TRBJ2-7, with D perhaps being TRBD1 or TRBD2 (6 bases each). CDR1 is SEHNR, CDR2 FQNEAQ, per germline (reference sequence). The germline V and J ends were trimmed by 2 bases and 4 bases, with 15 bases remaining between them. The CDR3 has 15 residues. CDR3 DNA: TGTGCCAGCAGCTTAACTAAGCAGGGGAGGTACGAGCAGTACTTC. Translation gives CASSLTKQGRYEQYF.

This chain uses TRBV13 with TRBJ2-3; 10 positions agree with TRBD2. CDR1 is PRHDT, CDR2 FYEKMQ, per germline (reference sequence). This CDR3 is built from 17 residues. J lost 5 bases, V lost 1 base, and 9 bases had no gene match. CDR3 residues: CASSLVGLAGAEDTQYF. The CDR3 bases are TGTGCCAGCAGCTTAGTAGGTCTAGCGGGGGCGGAAGATACGCAGTATTTT.

The sample holds many counts of this clonotype. The rearrangement links TRBV19 to TRBJ2-1, with 10 bases matching TRBD2. The CDR3 covers 15 residues. Germline values: CDR1 LNHDA, CDR2 SQIVND (reference sequence). J was trimmed by 2 bases and V by 4 bases; bases with no gene match: 2. DNA for the CDR3: TGTGCCAGTAGTACTAGCGGGGGTCCCTACAATGAGCAGTTCTTC. It specifies CASSTSGGPYNEQFF.

This clonotype has a count of ten or more. V gene TRBV5-1 combines with J gene TRBJ2-2; D unclear. The CDR3 has 13 residues. The germline CDR1 and CDR2 sequences are SGHRS and YFSETQ. Trimming stripped 4 bases from V and 4 bases from J, with 8 bases between. In nucleotides, the CDR3 is TGCGCCAGCAGCGGGTTGAGCACCGGGGAGCTGTTTTTT. It translates to CASSGLSTGELFF. The full variable domain, its missing parts supplied by reference TRBV5-1 and TRBJ2-2, is KAGVTQTPRYLIKTRGQQVTLSCSPISGHRSVSWYQQTPGQGLQFLFEYFSETQRNKGNFPGRFSGRQFSNSRSEMNVSTLELGDSALYLCASSGLSTGELFFGEGSRLTVL.

The CDR3 nucleotides read TGTGCCAGCAGCTTGGGCAGTAGCTCCTACAATGAGCAGTTCTTC. Encoded protein: CASSLGSSSYNEQFF. This chain connects TRBV7-3 to TRBJ2-1, with D unclear. The CDR3 covers 15 residues. Germline V CDR1 and CDR2: SGHTA, FQGTGA. Trimming stripped 3 bases from V and 0 bases from J, with 9 bases between.

This clonotype has only a few counts. Since a much larger clone is just one base distant, this may be a read error. The V gene is TRBV5-5, the J gene TRBJ2-7; D possibly corresponds to TRBD1 (5 bases). Germline V gene sequence: CDR1 SGHKS, CDR2 YYEKEE (reference sequence). V was pared by 2 bases and J by 6 bases, with 18 bases between. The CDR3 contains 15 residues. The DNA of the CDR3 is TGTGCCAGCAGCTTTGAGCTCCTCTGGGGCTCCGAGCAGTACTTC. As protein: CASSFELLWGSEQYF.

This clonotype was seen at least ten times. This chain joins TRBV10-3 and TRBJ2-1, with D perhaps matching TRBD1 or TRBD2 (5 bases each). V gave up 7 bases and J gave up 8 bases, with 15 bases separating them. This CDR3 region has 13 residues. Germline loops: CDR1 ENHRY, CDR2 SYGVKD. The CDR3 is CAIKRDGWDEQFF. CDR3 nucleotide sequence: TGTGCCATCAAACGGGACGGCTGGGATGAGCAGTTCTTC.

The chain combines TRBV30 with TRBJ2-7; D is unresolved. CDR3 length: 14 residues. CDR1 is GTSNPN, CDR2 SVGIG, per germline (reference sequence). Trimming took 2 bases from V and 6 from J, leaving 17 bases between them. The CDR3 DNA reads TGTGCCTGGAGTTTAGGCCCCCCCCGATCCGAGCAGTACTTC. Translating it yields CAWSLGPPRSEQYF.

This clonotype was picked up many times. The chain combines TRBV3-1 with TRBJ2-2, with D perhaps TRBD2 (6 bases). The CDR3 loop spans 15 amino acids. V lost 3 bases, J lost 0 bases, and 8 bases lay in between. The germline gives CDR1 LGHDT, CDR2 YNNKEL (reference sequence). The CDR3 DNA reads as TGTGCCAGCAGCCAGGAGGGTTCGAACACCGGGGAGCTGTTTTTT. Translation gives CASSQEGSNTGELFF.

This clonotype was recorded only once. This sequence joins TRBV9 and TRBJ2-3, with D possibly matching TRBD2 (5 bases). Germline V lookup: CDR1 SGDLS, CDR2 YYNGEE. V shed 0 bases and J shed 1 base, with 9 bases lying between them. CDR3 length: 15 residues. This chain's CDR3 is CASSVAVSGTDTQYF. DNA for the CDR3: TGTGCCAGCAGCGTAGCGGTTAGCGGCACAGATACGCAGTATTTT.

Ten or more counts support this clonotype. This chain uses TRBV27 with TRBJ2-1; TRBD2 matches 12 bases. The trim removed 3 bases at V and 6 bases at J, leaving 9 bases unmatched. Germline values: CDR1 MNHEY, CDR2 SMNVEV (reference sequence). This CDR3 contains 17 residues. The CDR3 DNA sequence: TGTGCCAGCAGTTTCTATCAGACTAGCGGGAGTTTCAATGAGCAGTTCTTC. This encodes CASSFYQTSGSFNEQFF.

This clonotype has a count of ten or more. V gene TRBV20-1 combines with J gene TRBJ2-7; 11 nucleotides agree with TRBD1. This CDR3 has 12 amino acids. Germline V lookup: CDR1 DFQATT, CDR2 SNEGSKA (reference sequence). V dropped 7 bases and J dropped 3; count of bases not matched to a gene: 2. CDR3 residues: CSVGTGGYEQYF. In nucleotides, the CDR3 is TGCAGTGTCGGGACAGGGGGCTACGAGCAGTACTTC.

Turning to this clonotype: This may arise from a read error, as a much more abundant clone is one base away. The gene calls are TRBV10-3 and TRBJ1-2; no clear D gene. Germline V gene sequence: CDR1 ENHRY, CDR2 SYGVKD. The CDR3 length is 14 residues. In DNA form, the CDR3 reads TGTGCCATCTGTGAGCAGTACTCGCTAGATGGCTACACCTTC. Translated, it gives CAICEQYSLDGYTF.

This clonotype has ten or more counts. The gene calls are TRBV7-6 and TRBJ2-7; D is unresolved. The V end was cut by 1 base, the J end by 2 bases, with 12 bases between. Germline lookup yields CDR1 SGHVS and CDR2 FNYEAQ. The CDR3 sequence is 15 residues long. CDR3 coding DNA: TGTGCCAGCAGCTTAGTAGTCAGGCCACCCTACGAGCAGTACTTC. Protein sequence: CASSLVVRPPYEQYF.

This clonotype was detected ten times or more. This sequence joins TRBV3-1 and TRBJ2-3; 9 nucleotides agree with TRBD1. The CDR3 contains 16 residues. Germline CDR1 reads LGHDT; CDR2 reads YNNKEL (reference sequence). Germline trimming cut 0 bases from V and 5 bases from J; bases unmatched to any gene: 6. As DNA, the CDR3 is TGTGCCAGCAGCCAAGATGGTACAGGGGGCATAGATACGCAGTATTTT. Protein product: CASSQDGTGGIDTQYF.

The sample holds many counts of this clonotype. The rearrangement uses TRBV29-1 and TRBJ1-1; D remains ambiguous. V was cut by 8 bases and J by 2 bases, with 9 bases left in between. This CDR3 comprises 11 residues. Per germline, CDR1 SQVTM and CDR2 ANQGSEA. The CDR3 DNA reads as TGCAGCTGCGGGAGAAACACTGAAGCTTTCTTT. Amino acid sequence: CSCGRNTEAFF. The entire variable domain, with the rest obtained from reference TRBV29-1 and TRBJ1-1, is as follows: SAVISQKPSRDICQRGTSLTIQCQVDSQVTMMFWYRQQPGQSLTLIATANQGSEATYESGFVIDKFPISRPNLTFSTLTVSNMSPEDSSIYLCSCGRNTEAFFGQGTRLTVV.

This clonotype was seen repeatedly, ten times or more. The V gene is TRBV4-1, the J gene TRBJ1-4; 9 bases are a match to TRBD1. CDR1 is MGHRA and CDR2 is YSYEKL in the germline V gene. V was pared by 0 bases and J by 8 bases, with 4 bases of the junction left unmatched. This CDR3 has 15 residues. The CDR3 region is CASSQDGTGYEKLFF. CDR3 in DNA: TGCGCCAGCAGCCAAGACGGGACAGGGTACGAAAAACTGTTTTTT.

This clonotype appeared many times. The chain uses TRBV5-1 and TRBJ2-7; 8 bases line up with TRBD1. The CDR3 covers 16 residues. The V and J ends lost 2 bases and 5 bases, in that order; junction bases with no gene match: 12. In germline, CDR1 is SGHRS, CDR2 YFSETQ. This CDR3 reads CASSFDRQGQADEQYF. The CDR3 nucleotides read TGCGCCAGCAGCTTCGATCGACAGGGGCAAGCGGACGAGCAGTACTTC.

This clonotype was seen many times. The chain is built from TRBV7-8 and TRBJ2-3; a possible D gene is TRBD2 (5 bases). There are 13 residues in the CDR3. Germline V gives CDR1 SGHVS, CDR2 FQNEAQ. Trimming took off 6 bases at V and 2 bases at J, with 9 bases between the two ends. The CDR3 loop reads CASSRGFTDTQYF. CDR3 bases: TGTGCCAGCAGTCGGGGATTCACAGATACGCAGTATTTT.

This clonotype was seen many times. DNA for the CDR3: TGTGCCAGCAGTGAGGGTGTAGGGGATAATCAGCCCCAGCATTTT. This translates into CASSEGVGDNQPQHF. This rearrangement joins TRBV6-1 to TRBJ1-5; weak D call: TRBD1 (5 bases). Germline V gene sequence: CDR1 MNHNS, CDR2 SASEGT. V was trimmed by 3 bases and J by 4 bases, leaving 13 bases between them. The CDR3 is made up of 15 amino acids.

This clonotype was counted many times. The genes are TRBV20-1 and TRBJ2-5; 13 nucleotides agree with TRBD2. This CDR3 has 16 amino acids. V lost 3 bases, J lost 1 base, and 5 bases stayed unmatched. Germline V gives CDR1 DFQATT, CDR2 SNEGSKA (reference sequence). The CDR3 coding sequence is TGCAGTGCTAGTGGGACTAGCGGGAACCTCCAAGAGACCCAGTACTTC. This gives the protein CSASGTSGNLQETQYF.

This clonotype occurred many times. In nucleotides, the CDR3 is TGCGCCAGCAGCAGCAATAGCCGGAATGAGCAGTTCTTC. This encodes CASSSNSRNEQFF. The V call is TRBV5-1, the J call TRBJ2-1; unclear D gene. V was shortened by 4 bases and J by 7 bases, with 12 bases between the two germline ends. The CDR3 has 13 residues. CDR1 is SGHRS and CDR2 is YFSETQ in the germline V gene.